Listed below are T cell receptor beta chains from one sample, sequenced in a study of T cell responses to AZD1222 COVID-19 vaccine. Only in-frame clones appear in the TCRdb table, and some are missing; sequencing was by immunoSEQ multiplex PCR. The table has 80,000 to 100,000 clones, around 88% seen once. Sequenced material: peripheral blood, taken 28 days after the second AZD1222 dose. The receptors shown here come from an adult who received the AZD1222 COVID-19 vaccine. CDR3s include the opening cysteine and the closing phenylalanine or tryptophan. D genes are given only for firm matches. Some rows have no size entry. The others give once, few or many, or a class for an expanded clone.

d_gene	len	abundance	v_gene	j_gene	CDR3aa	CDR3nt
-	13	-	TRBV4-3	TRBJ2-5	CASSGLAEETQYF	TGCGCCAGCAGCGGTCTAGCAGAAGAGACCCAGTACTTC
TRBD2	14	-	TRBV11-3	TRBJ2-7	CASSLAGGISEQYF	TGTGCCAGCAGCTTAGCGGGAGGGATAAGCGAGCAGTACTTC
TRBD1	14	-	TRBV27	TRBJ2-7	CASSLGQGIYEQYF	TGTGCCAGCAGTTTGGGACAGGGGATCTACGAGCAGTACTTC
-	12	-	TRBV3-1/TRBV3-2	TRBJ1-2	CASSQEAAGYTF	TGTGCCAGCAGCCAAGAGGCAGCTGGCTACACCTTC
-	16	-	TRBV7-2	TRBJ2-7	CASSLGNHASSYEQYF	TGTGCCAGCAGCTTAGGGAACCATGCAAGCTCCTACGAGCAGTACTTC
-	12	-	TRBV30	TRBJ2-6	CAGSPGANVLTF	TGTGCCGGCTCCCCTGGGGCCAACGTCCTGACTTTC
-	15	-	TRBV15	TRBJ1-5	CATSRGGNSNQPQHF	TGTGCCACCAGCAGAGGGGGGAATAGCAATCAGCCCCAGCATTTT
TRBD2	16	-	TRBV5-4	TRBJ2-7	CASSLGMGGFSYEQYF	TGTGCCAGCAGCTTGGGGATGGGGGGGTTTTCCTACGAGCAGTACTTC
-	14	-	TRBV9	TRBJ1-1	CASSVAEGNTEAFF	TGTGCCAGCAGCGTAGCGGAGGGAAACACTGAAGCTTTCTTT
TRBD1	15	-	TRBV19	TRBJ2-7	CASSLGQGAVYEQYF	TGTGCCAGTAGTTTGGGACAGGGGGCTGTCTACGAGCAGTACTTC
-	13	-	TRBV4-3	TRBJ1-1	CASSPIGGTEAFF	TGCGCCAGCAGTCCCATCGGGGGGACTGAAGCTTTCTTT
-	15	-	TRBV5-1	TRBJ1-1	CASSVGDQRDTEAFF	TGCGCCAGCAGCGTAGGTGACCAAAGGGACACTGAAGCTTTCTTT
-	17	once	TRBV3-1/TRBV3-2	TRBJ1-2	CASSQSEWDPLFGGYTF	TGTGCCAGCAGCCAATCAGAGTGGGATCCTCTTTTCGGTGGCTACACCTTC
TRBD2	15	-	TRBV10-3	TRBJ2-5	CAIRDGTSVIQTQYF	TGTGCCATCAGGGACGGGACTAGCGTTATACAGACCCAGTACTTC
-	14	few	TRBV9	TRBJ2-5	CASSVVGGSETQYF	TGTGCCAGCAGCGTAGTTGGGGGTAGCGAGACCCAGTACTTC
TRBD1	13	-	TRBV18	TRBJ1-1	CASLGQGNTEAFF	TGTGCCAGCCTAGGACAGGGGAACACTGAAGCTTTCTTT
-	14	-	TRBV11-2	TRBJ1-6	CASSPTSQGSPLHF	TGTGCCAGCAGCCCGACCAGCCAAGGTTCACCCCTCCACTTT
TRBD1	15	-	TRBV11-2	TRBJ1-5	CASSLQTGPNQPQHF	TGTGCCAGCAGCCTTCAGACAGGGCCCAATCAGCCCCAGCATTTT
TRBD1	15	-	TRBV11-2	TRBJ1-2	CASSLVQGWNYGYTF	TGTGCCAGCAGCTTAGTACAGGGGTGGAACTATGGCTACACCTTC
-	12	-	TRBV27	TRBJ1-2	CATKGSNYGYTF	TGTGCCACCAAGGGTTCCAACTATGGCTACACCTTC
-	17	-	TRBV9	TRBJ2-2	CASSVVSDPRNTGELFF	TGTGCCAGCAGCGTAGTAAGCGACCCCAGGAACACCGGGGAGCTGTTTTTT
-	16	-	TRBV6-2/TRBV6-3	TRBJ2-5	CASSQSRGRLVKTQYF	TGTGCCAGCAGCCAGTCAAGGGGACGTCTTGTGAAGACCCAGTACTTC
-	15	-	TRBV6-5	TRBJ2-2	CASNPSLGETGELFF	TGTGCCAGCAACCCATCCCTAGGGGAGACCGGGGAGCTGTTTTTT
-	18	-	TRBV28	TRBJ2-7	CASSSGFTQGIPSDEQYF	TGTGCCAGCAGTTCTGGATTCACACAGGGTATTCCCTCCGACGAGCAGTACTTC
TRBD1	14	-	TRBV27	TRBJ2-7	CASSLLGQGGEQYF	TGTGCCAGCAGTTTATTGGGACAGGGAGGGGAGCAGTACTTC
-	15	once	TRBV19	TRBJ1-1	CASSMGGDRNTEAFF	TGTGCCAGTAGTATGGGGGGCGACAGGAACACTGAAGCTTTCTTT
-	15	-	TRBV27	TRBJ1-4	CASSLLAGPSEKLFF	TGTGCCAGCAGTTTATTGGCAGGGCCCTCCGAAAAACTGTTTTTT
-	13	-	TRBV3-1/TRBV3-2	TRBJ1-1	CASSQEGGTEAFF	TGTGCCAGCAGCCAAGAAGGAGGGACTGAAGCTTTCTTT
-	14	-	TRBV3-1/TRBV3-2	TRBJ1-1	CASSQGVGDTEAFF	TGTGCCAGCAGCCAAGGTGTCGGGGACACTGAAGCTTTCTTT
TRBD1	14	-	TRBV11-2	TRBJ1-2	CASSSSDRAGGYTF	TGTGCCAGCAGCTCCTCGGACAGGGCCGGGGGCTACACCTTC
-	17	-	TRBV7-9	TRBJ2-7	CASSLGLRERESYEQYF	TGTGCCAGCAGCTTAGGCCTGAGAGAAAGGGAATCCTACGAGCAGTACTTC
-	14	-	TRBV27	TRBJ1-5	CASSLGGAGPPQHF	TGTGCCAGCAGTTTAGGAGGGGCGGGGCCGCCCCAGCATTTT
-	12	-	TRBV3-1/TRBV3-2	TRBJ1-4	CASSQRNEKLFF	TGTGCCAGCAGCCAAAGGAATGAAAAACTGTTTTTT
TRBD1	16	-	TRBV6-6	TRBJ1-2	CASRRLAGQGSEGYTF	TGTGCCAGCAGAAGACTAGCCGGACAGGGCAGCGAGGGCTACACCTTC
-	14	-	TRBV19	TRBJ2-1	CASSIPQGSHEQFF	TGTGCCAGTAGTATCCCCCAGGGCTCGCATGAGCAGTTCTTC
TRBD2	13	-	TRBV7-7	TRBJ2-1	CASSPRLANEQFF	TGTGCTAGCAGCCCCAGACTAGCAAATGAGCAGTTCTTC
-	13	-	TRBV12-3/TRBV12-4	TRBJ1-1	CASSGSRRTEAFF	TGTGCCAGCAGCGGATCGAGGAGGACTGAAGCTTTCTTT
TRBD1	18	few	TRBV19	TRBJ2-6	CASSHSGTGVDGANVLTF	TGTGCCAGTAGCCATTCCGGGACAGGGGTAGACGGGGCCAACGTCCTGACTTTC